This TCR beta chain appears in the sequencing data of a study of T cells in Graves' hyperthyroidism and ophthalmopathy. General observations from the study: The blood repertoire included most of the expanded thyroid clonotypes above 0.001.

Amplification of TCR beta CDR3 regions was performed using RNA transcripts as template. The HTBI primer set drove a first-round RT-PCR of the TCR CDR3. In TCRdb, the multiplex PCR reads were re-called with MiXCR into one record per CDR3 protein. The sample has over 250,000 distinct CDR3 sequences; about a sixth are singletons. The authors took PBMCs from 10 ml fresh peripheral blood. This clonotype was seen ten or more times. Its antigen is not known. This TCR was sampled from a woman in her sixties with Graves' ophthalmopathy. The sequencing sample was made of blood.

The CDR3 sequence: CASTGQDTGELFF. CDR3 DNA: TGCGCCAGCACGGGACAAGACACCGGGGAGCTGTTTTTT. This chain connects TRBV5-1 to TRBJ2-2; D is perhaps TRBD1 (6 bases). The length of the CDR3 is 13 residues. Germline V CDR1 and CDR2: SGHRS, YFSETQ. V lost 6 bases to trimming and J lost 3 bases, with 9 bases between them.